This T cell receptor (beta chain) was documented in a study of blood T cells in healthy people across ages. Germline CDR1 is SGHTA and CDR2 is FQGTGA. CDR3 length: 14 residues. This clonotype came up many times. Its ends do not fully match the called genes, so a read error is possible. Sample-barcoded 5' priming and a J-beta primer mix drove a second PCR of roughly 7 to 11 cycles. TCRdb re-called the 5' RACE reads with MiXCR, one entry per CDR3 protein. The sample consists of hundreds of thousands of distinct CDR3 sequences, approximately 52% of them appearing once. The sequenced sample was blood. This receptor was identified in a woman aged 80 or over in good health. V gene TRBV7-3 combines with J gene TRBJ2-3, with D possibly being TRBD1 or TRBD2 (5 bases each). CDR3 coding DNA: TGCGCCAGCAGCCCAGGGACCTCCACAGATACGCAGTATTTT. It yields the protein CASSPGTSTDTQYF.